These 13 T cell receptor beta chains were all obtained from the same sample, sequenced in a study of regulatory T cells in long-lasting Graves disease. The sample's time point: persistent/refractory GD, antithyroid drugs over 5 years with positive TRAb. PBMCs provided the RNA from which the TCR library was made. Arm-PCR with iRepertoire HTBI primers amplified the CDR3 regions for these TCR beta libraries. From the multiplex PCR reads, TCRdb called clonotypes with MiXCR, one entry per CDR3 protein. This sample has under 450,000 distinct CDR3 sequences, with around 24% found just once. The sequencing used peripheral blood mononuclear cells (PBMCs), collected when the disease was refractory, from a patient treated with antithyroid drugs. The receptors were sampled from a female donor with Graves disease.

The gene calls are TRBV28 and TRBJ2-7, with 8 nucleotides matching TRBD1. This CDR3 has 15 amino acids. V shed 4 bases and J 5 bases; nucleotides not matched to a gene: 10. Germline loops: CDR1 MDHEN, CDR2 SYDVKM. CDR3 DNA sequence: TGTGCCAGCAGTTCCCCACAGGGGGGTGACCACGAGCAGTACTTC. This encodes CASSSPQGGDHEQYF.

The chain couples TRBV20-1 to TRBJ1-1, with a tentative D call TRBD1 (5 bases). The V end lost 2 bases, the J end lost 12 bases, and 22 bases lay between the germline ends. This CDR3 is built from 14 residues. Germline loops: CDR1 DFQATT, CDR2 SNEGSKA (reference sequence). CDR3 nucleotide sequence: TGCAGTGCTAGAAAACTGAGCGGGGAGGAGGGGACTTTCTTT. It specifies CSARKLSGEEGTFF.

This clonotype was seen more than once but under ten times. The chain links TRBV7-2 to TRBJ2-6, with D perhaps matching TRBD2 (5 bases). Trimming removed 5 bases from V and 3 bases from J, with 11 bases in between. Germline CDR1 SGHTA, CDR2 FQGNSA. This CDR3 is built from 15 residues. CDR3 DNA sequence: TGTGCCAGCAGCCTCGGAGGCATTGGGGCCAACGTCCTGACTTTC. It encodes CASSLGGIGANVLTF.

J is TRBJ2-5 and V is TRBV4-1, with a tentative D call TRBD1 (5 bases). Trimming left V 1 base short and J 5 bases short, with 14 bases between. The CDR3 has 15 residues. CDR1 and CDR2 from the germline V gene are MGHRA and YSYEKL. The CDR3 nucleotides are TGCGCCAGCAGCCAAGGAGAAGGGGTAGGGGAGACCCAGTACTTC. Translation gives CASSQGEGVGETQYF.

The gene calls are TRBV6-2 or TRBV6-3 and TRBJ2-2; D possibly uses TRBD1 or TRBD2 (5 bases each). The CDR3 runs 16 residues. V was shortened by 10 bases and J by 0 bases, with 18 bases between the two germline ends. Per germline, CDR1 MNHEY and CDR2 SVGEGT. The CDR3: CANTRDGATNTGELFF. CDR3 nucleotides: TGTGCCAACACCCGGGACGGGGCCACGAACACCGGGGAGCTGTTTTTT.

This clonotype was picked up a small number of times. The rearrangement links TRBV20-1 to TRBJ2-7; D possibly corresponds to TRBD2 (6 bases). V lost 6 bases to trimming and J lost 6 bases, with 18 bases between them. CDR1 DFQATT and CDR2 SNEGSKA come from the germline V gene (reference sequence). CDR3 length equals 13 residues. The CDR3 is CSAKPSALPEQYF. DNA for the CDR3: TGCAGTGCCAAACCTAGCGCTCTACCCGAGCAGTACTTC.

This clonotype has a handful of counts. The chain couples TRBV5-1 to TRBJ2-2; D uncertain. Per the germline V gene, CDR1 is SGHRS and CDR2 is YFSETQ. CDR3 length: 12 residues. The V gene lost 6 bases and the J gene lost 5 bases, with 8 bases spanning the gap. CDR3 nucleotides: TGCGCCAGCAACTACCAAACCGGGGAGCTGTTTTTT. Translation: CASNYQTGELFF.

This clonotype was recorded a few times. This chain connects TRBV29-1 to TRBJ1-1; no definite D call. Germline lookup yields CDR1 SQVTM and CDR2 ANQGSEA. V lost 5 bases, J lost 5 bases, and 18 bases lay in between. This CDR3 contains 14 residues. The CDR3 here is CSVPYGGVGTEAFF. CDR3 DNA sequence: TGCAGCGTTCCCTATGGCGGGGTTGGAACTGAAGCTTTCTTT.

This sequence joins TRBV20-1 and TRBJ1-5, with D perhaps TRBD1 (5 bases). CDR3 length equals 15 residues. CDR1 is DFQATT and CDR2 is SNEGSKA in the germline V gene (reference sequence). Trimming cost V 5 bases and J 8 bases, with 22 bases left between them. The CDR3: CSACKGTCLEEPQHF. DNA of the CDR3: TGCAGTGCTTGCAAGGGGACCTGTCTGGAGGAGCCCCAGCATTTT.

In this sample, this clonotype turned up many times. The chain employs TRBV7-2 and TRBJ1-2; D remains unclear. Trimming pared 5 bases from V and 0 bases from J, leaving 16 bases between. CDR1 SGHTA and CDR2 FQGNSA come from the germline V gene. The CDR3 contains 16 residues. CDR3 region: CASSRWTGATNYGYTF. In nucleotides, the CDR3 is TGTGCCAGCAGCCGATGGACGGGAGCAACTAACTATGGCTACACCTTC.

The chain has TRBV5-8 and TRBJ2-2; 8 bases fit TRBD1. V lost 5 bases and J lost 1; bases outside the gene matches: 7. The CDR3 length is 16 residues. Per the germline V gene, CDR1 is SGHTS and CDR2 is YDEGEE. CDR3 DNA: TGTGCCAGCAGACCACAGGGGGATGGGAACACCGGGGAGCTGTTTTTT. It is translated as CASRPQGDGNTGELFF.

The J gene is TRBJ1-1, the V gene TRBV29-1; maybe TRBD1 (6 bases). Trimming stripped 7 bases from V and 6 bases from J, with 21 bases between. The CDR3 extends over 14 amino acids. Germline CDR1 SQVTM, CDR2 ANQGSEA. As DNA, the CDR3 is TGCAGCGGTGGGGACCCCAATTACAGGGCTGAAGCTTTCTTT. This gives the protein CSGGDPNYRAEAFF.

The chain employs TRBV4-2 and TRBJ2-5; 9 nucleotides agree with TRBD2. Near its end, the DNA agrees better with TRBJ2-7, so the J call may be wrong. The CDR3 spans 19 residues. Germline CDR1 and CDR2: LGHNA and YNFKEQ. CDR3 amino acids: CASAILAREAGGVKDEQYF. The CDR3 bases are TGTGCCAGCGCCATCCTAGCCCGGGAAGCGGGAGGTGTTAAGGACGAGCAGTACTTC.